This is a list of T cell receptor beta chains from one sample in a study of blood T cell repertoires in COVID-19. TCRdb's copy holds only in-frame clones and misses some; the assay was immunoSEQ multiplex PCR. The sample includes about 230,000 clones, roughly 85% seen only once; the top ten take around 0.98%. The specimen sequenced was peripheral blood. These receptors were collected from a man aged 35-49 years with acute or convalescent COVID-19. The CDR3 runs from the conserved cysteine through the conserved F or W. A D gene is named only where the DNA matches it firmly. A row's size may be missing; if present it is once, few, many or a size class.

CASRSLGRPGHRQDNEQFF	TGTGCCAGCAGATCCCTGGGCCGACCGGGACACCGACAAGACAATGAGCAGTTCTTC	-	-	TRBV11-2	TRBJ2-1	19
CASKEGYTGELFF	TGTGCCAGCAAAGAGGGCTACACCGGGGAGCTGTTTTTT	few	-	TRBV6-5	TRBJ2-2	13
CASSTRQGMNTEAFF	TGTGCCAGCAGCACACGACAGGGGATGAACACTGAAGCTTTCTTT	-	TRBD1	TRBV7-9	TRBJ1-1	15
CAISEQSGANTGELFF	TGTGCCATCAGTGAGCAGAGCGGGGCGAACACCGGGGAGCTGTTTTTT	-	TRBD2	TRBV10-3	TRBJ2-2	16
CASSSAPGSKAFF	TGTGCCAGCAGTTCCGCTCCGGGATCCAAAGCTTTCTTT	-	-	TRBV6-5	TRBJ1-1	13
CASSIDREAAEAFF	TGTGCCAGCAGTATTGACAGGGAAGCGGCTGAAGCTTTCTTT	-	TRBD1	TRBV27	TRBJ1-1	14
CASSIDWNSGNTIYF	TGTGCCAGCAGCATAGACTGGAACTCTGGAAACACCATATATTTT	-	-	TRBV5-4	TRBJ1-3	15
CASSLVQETQYF	TGTGCCAGCAGCTTAGTACAAGAGACCCAGTACTTC	-	-	TRBV7-8	TRBJ2-5	12
CSVGGINTDTQYF	TGCAGCGTTGGCGGGATCAACACAGATACGCAGTATTTT	-	-	TRBV29-1	TRBJ2-3	13
CASSLILAGELFF	TGTGCCAGCAGCTTAATCCTAGCCGGGGAGCTGTTTTTT	-	-	TRBV11-2	TRBJ2-2	13
CASSENIMNTEAFF	TGCGCCAGCAGTGAAAACATTATGAACACTGAAGCTTTCTTT	-	-	TRBV5-1	TRBJ1-1	14
CASSLGPTGLKTGELFF	TGTGCCAGCAGCTTAGGGCCAACAGGGTTGAAGACCGGGGAGCTGTTTTTT	-	-	TRBV11-2	TRBJ2-2	17
CASSLSQGETQYF	TGTGCCAGCAGTTTATCCCAGGGAGAGACCCAGTACTTC	few	-	TRBV12-3/TRBV12-4	TRBJ2-5	13
CASSPSLASNYGYTF	TGTGCCAGCAGCCCCTCATTGGCCAGTAACTATGGCTACACCTTC	many	-	TRBV4-2	TRBJ1-2	15
CASSAGASSYNEQFF	TGTGCCAGCAGCGCAGGCGCGAGCTCCTACAATGAGCAGTTCTTC	few	-	TRBV2	TRBJ2-1	15
CASSYDGTATGELFF	TGTGCCAGCAGTTACGACGGGACAGCTACCGGGGAGCTGTTTTTT	-	TRBD1	TRBV6-6	TRBJ2-2	15
CASSLGVNRGQSYGYTF	TGTGCCAGCAGCCTAGGGGTTAACAGGGGGCAAAGCTATGGCTACACCTTC	-	TRBD1	TRBV28	TRBJ1-2	17
CASSEVRTPGGGEQFF	TGTGCCAGCAGTGAAGTTCGAACCCCGGGAGGGGGAGAGCAGTTCTTC	-	TRBD2	TRBV2	TRBJ2-1	16
CSAGRGTEAFF	TGCAGTGCTGGCAGGGGCACTGAAGCTTTCTTT	-	-	TRBV20-1	TRBJ1-1	11
CASSETPGGGNQPQHF	TGTGCCAGCAGTGAGACCCCAGGGGGTGGCAATCAGCCCCAGCATTTT	once	TRBD1	TRBV6-1	TRBJ1-5	16
CASSEQGNQPQHF	TGTGCCAGCAGTGAGCAGGGCAATCAGCCCCAGCATTTT	-	-	TRBV6-1	TRBJ1-5	13
CASSIRQPGNTGELFF	TGTGCCAGTAGTATCCGCCAGCCAGGAAACACCGGGGAGCTGTTTTTT	-	-	TRBV19	TRBJ2-2	16
CASSPGLITLTDTQYF	TGTGCCAGCAGCCCCGGACTGATTACCCTCACAGATACGCAGTATTTT	-	-	TRBV3-1/TRBV3-2	TRBJ2-3	16
CASSQESGQGLSYEQYF	TGCGCCAGCAGCCAAGAATCAGGACAGGGGCTCTCCTACGAGCAGTACTTC	-	TRBD1	TRBV4-3	TRBJ2-7	17
CASSRDRQGDTEAFF	TGTGCCAGCAGTAGAGATAGACAGGGCGACACTGAAGCTTTCTTT	-	TRBD1	TRBV6-5	TRBJ1-1	15
CASSRTGTNYGYTF	TGTGCCAGCAGTCGGACAGGGACTAACTATGGCTACACCTTC	once	TRBD1	TRBV11-2	TRBJ1-2	14
CASSMFSGAPYEQYF	TGCGCCAGCAGCATGTTTAGCGGGGCACCCTACGAGCAGTACTTC	-	TRBD2	TRBV5-1	TRBJ2-7	15
CASSLGQSSETQYF	TGTGCCAGCAGCTTGGGACAGAGTTCCGAGACCCAGTACTTC	-	-	TRBV5-4	TRBJ2-5	14
CASSSDRASTDTQYF	TGTGCCAGCAGCTCGGACAGGGCGAGCACAGATACGCAGTATTTT	-	TRBD1	TRBV11-2	TRBJ2-3	15
CASSPGGPLHF	TGTGCCAGCAGCCCCGGCGGTCCCCTCCACTTT	-	-	TRBV9	TRBJ1-6	11
CASSLTGYRDTEAFF	TGTGCCAGCAGCTTAACAGGGTATCGAGACACTGAAGCTTTCTTT	few	-	TRBV7-6	TRBJ1-1	15
CASSQVTENTEAFF	TGTGCCAGCAGCCAAGTAACAGAGAACACTGAAGCTTTCTTT	few	-	TRBV3-1/TRBV3-2	TRBJ1-1	14
CASSRDGGNTEAFF	TGTGCCAGCAGCCGTGACGGGGGGAACACTGAAGCTTTCTTT	-	-	TRBV9	TRBJ1-1	14
CASTTGTNNSPLHF	TGTGCCAGCACCACCGGGACAAATAATTCACCCCTCCACTTT	-	-	TRBV6-5	TRBJ1-6	14
CASRTDRGEYNEQFF	TGTGCCAGCCGAACGGACAGGGGCGAGTACAATGAGCAGTTCTTC	-	TRBD1	TRBV7-2	TRBJ2-1	15
CASSYSQGLNSPLHF	TGTGCCAGCAGTTACAGCCAGGGGTTGAATTCACCCCTCCACTTT	-	-	TRBV6-6	TRBJ1-6	15
CASSSGKRAFF	TGTGCCAGCAGTTCCGGGAAACGGGCTTTCTTT	-	-	TRBV12-3/TRBV12-4	TRBJ1-1	11
CASSWLTGSSSGANVLTF	TGTGCCAGCTCATGGCTGACAGGGAGTTCCTCTGGGGCCAACGTCCTGACTTTC	-	TRBD1	TRBV18	TRBJ2-6	18
CASSIDTGLKAPTIYF	TGTGCCAGTAGTATCGACACCGGCCTCAAGGCCCCCACCATATATTTT	-	-	TRBV19	TRBJ1-3	16
CASSLLTGYGYTF	TGTGCCAGCAGCTTGTTGACAGGCTATGGCTACACCTTC	-	-	TRBV7-3	TRBJ1-2	13
CASSPDSSGNTIYF	TGTGCCAGCAGCCCGGACAGCTCTGGAAACACCATATATTTT	few	-	TRBV3-1/TRBV3-2	TRBJ1-3	14
CASSPGQGLPDTQYF	TGTGCCAGCAGCCCGGGACAGGGTCTTCCGGATACGCAGTATTTT	-	TRBD1	TRBV3-1/TRBV3-2	TRBJ2-3	15
CASSLRRPLGFEQYF	TGTGCCAGCAGCTTGCGGCGCCCCCTCGGTTTTGAGCAGTACTTC	-	-	TRBV13	TRBJ2-7	15
CASSPELAGYEQYF	TGCGCCAGCAGCCCGGAACTAGCGGGCTACGAGCAGTACTTC	-	TRBD2	TRBV5-1	TRBJ2-7	14
CASSHFTTGTNTEAFF	TGTGCCAGCTCACACTTTACGACAGGGACGAACACTGAAGCTTTCTTT	few	TRBD1	TRBV18	TRBJ1-1	16
CASSLGQGIDGYTF	TGTGCCAGCAGCTTAGGGCAGGGGATTGACGGCTACACCTTC	-	-	TRBV7-9	TRBJ1-2	14
CASRLEGRGGYTF	TGTGCAAGTCGCTTAGAGGGGCGCGGTGGCTACACCTTC	-	-	TRBV12-2	TRBJ1-2	13
CASSQGFNRAGYGYTF	TGTGCCAGCAGCCAAGGTTTCAACAGGGCCGGCTATGGCTACACCTTC	-	-	TRBV3-1/TRBV3-2	TRBJ1-2	16
CASSSGRYNEQFF	TGTGCCAGTTCTAGTGGTCGGTACAATGAGCAGTTCTTC	-	-	TRBV6-6	TRBJ2-1	13
CASSQDIRGGGTNTGELFF	TGTGCCAGCAGCCAAGATATCCGGGGCGGGGGAACGAACACCGGGGAGCTGTTTTTT	few	TRBD2	TRBV3-1/TRBV3-2	TRBJ2-2	19
CAISGQSLSSYEQYF	TGTGCCATCAGTGGGCAATCCTTAAGCTCCTACGAGCAGTACTTC	-	-	TRBV10-3	TRBJ2-7	15
CASSSRTNGTDTQYF	TGTGCCAGCAGCAGCCGGACAAACGGCACAGATACGCAGTATTTT	-	-	TRBV12-1	TRBJ2-3	15
CASSPLNFGELFF	TGTGCCAGCTCTCCACTTAATTTCGGGGAGCTGTTTTTT	-	-	TRBV18	TRBJ2-2	13
CASSLLWGGSTEAFF	TGCGCCAGCAGCCTCCTTTGGGGGGGAAGCACTGAAGCTTTCTTT	-	-	TRBV5-1	TRBJ1-1	15
CASSQDLAGGPSYTF	TGCGCCAGCAGCCAAGATCTGGCCGGGGGGCCGAGCTACACCTTC	once	-	TRBV4-1	TRBJ1-2	15
CASSPPLTGNYGYTF	TGTGCCAGCTCACCACCACTGACAGGAAACTATGGCTACACCTTC	-	-	TRBV18	TRBJ1-2	15
CASSLGSGSFPLHF	TGTGCCAGCAGCTTAGGATCCGGTTCGTTTCCCCTCCACTTT	-	-	TRBV11-2	TRBJ1-6	14
CASSPLRAGSLLETQYF	TGTGCCAGCAGCCCACTTAGGGCGGGGAGTCTTTTAGAGACCCAGTACTTC	once	-	TRBV5-4	TRBJ2-5	17